This T cell receptor beta chain comes out of a study of blood T cell repertoires in COVID-19. This clone was counted a few times. The CDR3 extends over 15 amino acids. Trimming took off 3 bases at V and 7 bases at J, with 18 bases between the two ends. Germline assignment: CDR1 LGHDT and CDR2 YNNKEL (reference sequence). Data came from immunoSEQ multiplex PCR; TCRdb stores just in-frame clones and leaves some out. The table has about 140,000 clones, 78% seen once. The receptor was derived from a woman in her forties or fifties who had recovered from COVID-19. The V gene is TRBV3-1 (or the pseudogene TRBV3-2), the J gene TRBJ1-2; D is unclear. Specimen: PBMCs or T cells enriched from blood (not recorded which). CDR3 protein: CASSQSAGAIGGYTF. CDR3 nucleotides: TGTGCCAGCAGCCAGTCAGCCGGAGCAATAGGTGGCTACACCTTC.